The rows below give T cell receptor beta chains drawn from one sample of a study of shared clonotypes between healthy human individuals. TCRdb keeps only in-frame clones here, not all; method: immunoSEQ multiplex PCR. The sample includes roughly 2.1 million clones, 85% to 95% of them seen just once. Sequencing was carried out using naive CD8+ T cells from PBMCs. These receptors originate from a man aged 18 to 29 in good health. Some clones in this sample may be carry-over from other donors' samples. Both conserved end residues are part of each CDR3. D genes are given only for firm matches. Clone size, where shown, is once, few, many, or a class for clones that have expanded.

TRBV7-9	TRBJ1-2	-	16	-	CASSSVAGTANYGYTF	TGTGCCAGCAGCTCCGTTGCCGGGACGGCTAACTATGGCTACACCTTC
TRBV21-1	TRBJ2-7	-	19	-	CASSTNRWTSGRVSGEQYF	TGTGCCAGCAGCACAAATCGCTGGACTAGCGGGAGGGTGTCGGGGGAGCAGTACTTC
TRBV6-6	TRBJ1-5	-	15	TRBD1	CASSGQVGSNQPQHF	TGTGCCAGCAGTGGACAGGTAGGGAGCAATCAGCCCCAGCATTTT
TRBV27	TRBJ1-5	once	14	TRBD1	CASRGQVSNQPQHF	TGTGCCAGCAGGGGACAGGTTAGCAATCAGCCCCAGCATTTT
TRBV2	TRBJ2-1	-	15	-	CASSWRGSSYNEQFF	TGTGCCAGCAGCTGGAGAGGGAGCTCCTACAATGAGCAGTTCTTC
TRBV5-5	TRBJ1-2	-	13	-	CASSPAANYGYTF	TGTGCCAGCAGCCCGGCAGCTAACTATGGCTACACCTTC
TRBV7-9	TRBJ2-5	-	12	-	CASSPTLETQYF	TGTGCCAGCAGCCCCACCCTGGAGACCCAGTACTTC
TRBV19	TRBJ2-5	-	14	-	CASSIWGREETQYF	TGTGCCAGTAGTATATGGGGCAGGGAAGAGACCCAGTACTTC
TRBV28	TRBJ1-1	-	16	-	CASSLGSRRSPSEAFF	TGTGCCAGCAGCCTGGGGTCCAGGAGGTCGCCGTCTGAAGCTTTCTTT
TRBV7-2	TRBJ2-1	-	14	TRBD2	CASSPSGAVGEQFF	TGTGCCAGCAGCCCAAGCGGGGCGGTGGGTGAGCAGTTCTTC
TRBV7-9	TRBJ2-2	-	15	-	CASSLVQGRGGELFF	TGTGCCAGCAGCTTAGTCCAGGGAAGAGGCGGGGAGCTGTTTTTT
TRBV5-1	TRBJ1-1	-	15	-	CASSLEWGGPTEAFF	TGCGCCAGCAGCTTGGAGTGGGGGGGGCCCACTGAAGCTTTCTTT
TRBV29-1	TRBJ2-1	-	15	TRBD1	CSVGYAGTVYNEQFF	TGCAGCGTAGGATACGCCGGGACAGTTTACAATGAGCAGTTCTTC
TRBV9	TRBJ2-1	-	14	-	CASSVASSSNEQFF	TGTGCCAGCAGCGTAGCGTCTAGCAGCAATGAGCAGTTCTTC
TRBV7-9	TRBJ2-2	-	15	-	CASSLAAIFPGELFF	TGTGCCAGCAGCTTAGCTGCAATTTTCCCCGGGGAGCTGTTTTTT
TRBV15	TRBJ2-7	once	13	TRBD2	CATTQRGAGEQYF	TGTGCCACCACCCAGCGGGGGGCAGGGGAGCAGTACTTC
TRBV9	TRBJ1-1	once	14	-	CASSAVPAGPEAFF	TGTGCCAGCAGCGCAGTTCCGGCAGGCCCTGAAGCTTTCTTT
TRBV7-2	TRBJ1-2	-	14	-	CASSPTETYYGYTF	TGTGCCAGCAGCCCCACGGAAACATACTATGGCTACACCTTC
TRBV27	TRBJ2-7	-	14	-	CASSLLGGIYEQYF	TGTGCCAGCAGTTTATTGGGCGGAATCTACGAGCAGTACTTC
TRBV6-5	TRBJ2-7	-	15	-	CASSYGRDRSYEQYF	TGTGCCAGCAGTTACGGCAGGGACCGCTCCTACGAGCAGTACTTC
TRBV16	TRBJ1-2	-	12	-	CASSHGNYGYTF	TGTGCCAGCAGCCACGGTAACTATGGCTACACCTTC
TRBV5-1	TRBJ2-7	-	13	-	CASSLDYPYEQYF	TGCGCCAGCAGCTTGGACTACCCCTACGAGCAGTACTTC
TRBV7-8	TRBJ2-7	-	15	TRBD1	CASSLGGTGFYEQYF	TGTGCCAGCAGCTTAGGGGGGACAGGGTTTTACGAGCAGTACTTC
TRBV11-2	TRBJ2-1	-	12	-	CASSLVENEQFF	TGTGCCAGCAGCTTGGTGGAGAATGAGCAGTTCTTC
TRBV5-5	TRBJ2-6	-	15	-	CASSYLPQGANVLTF	TGTGCCAGCAGCTATCTACCCCAGGGGGCCAACGTCCTGACTTTC
TRBV7-9	TRBJ1-4	-	15	TRBD1	CASSLGPGGEGKLFF	TGTGCCAGCAGCTTAGGTCCAGGGGGTGAAGGAAAACTGTTTTTT
TRBV11-3	TRBJ2-3	-	13	-	CASRGGPTDTQYF	TGTGCCAGCAGAGGAGGGCCCACAGATACGCAGTATTTT
TRBV13	TRBJ2-2	-	12	-	CASSLGAGELFF	TGTGCCAGCAGCCTAGGGGCCGGGGAGCTGTTTTTT
TRBV19	TRBJ2-5	once	14	TRBD1	CASSFRQGGKTQYF	TGTGCCAGTAGTTTCAGACAGGGGGGGAAGACCCAGTACTTC
TRBV15	TRBJ2-1	-	15	TRBD2	CATSRGLAGSNEQFF	TGTGCCACCAGCAGAGGCCTAGCGGGAAGCAATGAGCAGTTCTTC
TRBV12-5	TRBJ2-3	-	14	-	CASAYGTRTDTQYF	TGTGCTAGTGCCTACGGGACTCGAACAGATACGCAGTATTTT
TRBV7-8	TRBJ2-5	-	14	TRBD1	CASSAGTGEETQYF	TGTGCCAGCAGCGCCGGGACAGGGGAAGAGACCCAGTACTTC
TRBV19	TRBJ1-5	-	13	-	CASSMGRGQPQHF	TGTGCCAGTAGTATGGGACGGGGTCAGCCCCAGCATTTT
TRBV19	TRBJ2-1	-	14	-	CASSIGEEYNEQFF	TGTGCCAGTAGTATCGGAGAGGAGTACAATGAGCAGTTCTTC
TRBV7-9	TRBJ2-7	-	15	-	CASSSQTGHSYEQYF	TGTGCCAGCAGCTCTCAGACAGGCCACTCCTACGAGCAGTACTTC
TRBV20-1	TRBJ2-7	-	11	-	CSAILNYEQYF	TGCAGTGCTATTCTGAACTACGAGCAGTACTTC
TRBV9	TRBJ2-3	-	16	-	CASSVQGIGKADTQYF	TGTGCCAGCAGCGTACAGGGTATTGGGAAGGCAGATACGCAGTATTTT